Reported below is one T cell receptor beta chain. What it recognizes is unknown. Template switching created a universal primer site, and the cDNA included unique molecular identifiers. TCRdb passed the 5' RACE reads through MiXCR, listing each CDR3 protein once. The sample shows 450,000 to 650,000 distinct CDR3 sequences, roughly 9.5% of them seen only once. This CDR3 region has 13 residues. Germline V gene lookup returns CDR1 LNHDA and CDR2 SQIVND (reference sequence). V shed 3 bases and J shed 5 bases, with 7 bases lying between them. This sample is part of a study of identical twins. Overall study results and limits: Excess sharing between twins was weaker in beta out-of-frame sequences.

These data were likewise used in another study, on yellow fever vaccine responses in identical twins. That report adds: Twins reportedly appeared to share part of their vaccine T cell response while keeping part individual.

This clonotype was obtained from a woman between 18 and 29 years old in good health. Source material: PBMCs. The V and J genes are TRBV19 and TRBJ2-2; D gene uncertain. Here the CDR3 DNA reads TGTGCCAGTAGTATTGTGAGAACCGGGGAGCTGTTTTTT. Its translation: CASSIVRTGELFF.